This TCR beta chain was sequenced in a study of technical replicates of blood from a few donors. Some clones are missing from TCRdb's copy, which holds only in-frame ones; the method was immunoSEQ multiplex PCR. The profile shows around 72,000 clones, nearly 99% of them singletons. Looked up from germline, CDR1 is SGHTA and CDR2 is FQGNSA. This CDR3 spans 15 amino acids. V was shortened by 5 bases and J by 5 bases, with 19 bases between the two germline ends. Material for sequencing was T cells isolated from PBMCs. This clonotype was obtained from a human donor in good health. The genes are TRBV7-2 and TRBJ2-7, with D perhaps TRBD1 (6 bases). In DNA, the CDR3 is TGTGCCAGCAGCGTTAAACAGGGAACATTCCACGAGCAGTACTTC. It yields the protein CASSVKQGTFHEQYF.